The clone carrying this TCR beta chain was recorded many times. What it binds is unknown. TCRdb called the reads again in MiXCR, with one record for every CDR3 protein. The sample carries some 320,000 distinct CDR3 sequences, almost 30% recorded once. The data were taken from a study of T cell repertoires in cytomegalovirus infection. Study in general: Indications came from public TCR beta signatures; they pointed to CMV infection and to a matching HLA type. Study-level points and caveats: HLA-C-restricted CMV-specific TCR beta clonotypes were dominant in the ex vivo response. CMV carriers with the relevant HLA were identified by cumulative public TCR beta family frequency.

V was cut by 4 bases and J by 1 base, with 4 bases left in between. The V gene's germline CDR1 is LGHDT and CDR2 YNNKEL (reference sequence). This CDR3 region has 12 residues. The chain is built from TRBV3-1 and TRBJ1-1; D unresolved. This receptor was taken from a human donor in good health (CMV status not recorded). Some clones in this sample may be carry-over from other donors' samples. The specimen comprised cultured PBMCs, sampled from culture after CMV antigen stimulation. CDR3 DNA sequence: TGTGCCAGCAGCCCAGCGAACACTGAAGCTTTCTTT. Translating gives CASSPANTEAFF.